This T cell receptor (beta chain) was captured in a study of CD8 T cells in ankylosing spondylitis. TCRdb processed the 5' RACE reads anew with MiXCR; each CDR3 protein has one entry. The data contain 150,000 to 200,000 distinct CDR3 sequences, 10% to 15% of them singletons. There are a few counts of this clonotype. Its specificity is not known. Study-level findings and limits: As reported, disease-linked clones showed significant enrichment in matched ankylosing spondylitis synovial fluid. A motif in TCR beta, a set of eight highly homologous variants, appeared characteristic of ankylosing spondylitis blood.

Trimming took off 6 bases at V and 0 bases at J, with 15 bases between the two ends. The CDR3 is 16 residues long. Source material: blood, either unsorted or a sorted T cell fraction (not recorded which). This TCR came from a female donor with ankylosing spondylitis or in good health (not recorded which). The chain is built from TRBV12-3 or TRBV12-4 and TRBJ2-1; D unclear. The CDR3 DNA sequence: TGTGCCAGCAGCCCGTCGATGGGAAGCTCCTACAATGAGCAGTTCTTC. Translation: CASSPSMGSSYNEQFF.